The clone carrying this T cell receptor beta chain was detected only a few times. In germline, CDR1 is MDHEN, CDR2 SYDVKM. The junction had 4 bases not matched to a gene; V was cut back by 5 bases and J by 2 bases. The CDR3 covers 14 residues. TCRdb's table, derived via immunoSEQ multiplex PCR, lists solely in-frame clones and lacks some. The sample consists of about 100,000 clones, approximately 86% of them appearing once. The data were taken from a study of blood T cell repertoires in COVID-19. The source of this sequence is a man aged 50 to 60 with active or convalescent COVID-19. Sequencing was carried out using peripheral blood. The V call is TRBV28, the J call TRBJ2-7; 9 bases map to TRBD1. CDR3 region: CASSNGQGPYEQYF. The CDR3 DNA follows: TGTGCCAGCAGTAACGGACAGGGGCCCTACGAGCAGTACTTC.